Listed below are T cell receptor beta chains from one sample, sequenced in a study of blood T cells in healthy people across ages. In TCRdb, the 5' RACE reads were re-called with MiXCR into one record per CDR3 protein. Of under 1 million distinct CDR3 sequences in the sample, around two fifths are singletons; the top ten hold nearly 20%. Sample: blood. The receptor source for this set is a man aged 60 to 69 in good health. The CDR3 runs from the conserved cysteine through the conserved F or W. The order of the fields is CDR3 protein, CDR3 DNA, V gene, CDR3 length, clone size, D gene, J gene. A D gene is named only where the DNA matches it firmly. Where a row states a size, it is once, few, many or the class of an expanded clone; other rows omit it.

CASSLGGGWGTDTQYF TGTGCCAGCAGCTTGGGCGGGGGGTGGGGTACAGATACGCAGTATTTT TRBV5-5 16 - TRBD2 TRBJ2-3
CASSQQTGAGANVLTF TGTGCCAGCAGCCAACAAACAGGGGCTGGGGCCAACGTCCTGACTTTC TRBV5-6 16 few TRBD1 TRBJ2-6
CASSASIPGLAQETQYF TGTGCCAGCAGCGCATCCATACCGGGACTAGCTCAAGAGACCCAGTACTTC TRBV9 17 - TRBD2 TRBJ2-5
CASSYWPDHRYF TGTGCCAGCAGTTACTGGCCGGACCACAGGTACTTC TRBV6-2/TRBV6-3 12 - - TRBJ2-7
CGASISGHYEQYF TGCGGTGCTAGTATCTCCGGTCACTACGAGCAGTACTTC TRBV20-1 13 - - TRBJ2-7
CASSSDRGRYYGYTF TGTGCCAGCAGCTCGGACAGGGGGCGATACTATGGCTACACCTTC TRBV7-2 15 many TRBD1 TRBJ1-2
CASSNRPLDSSYNSPLHF TGTGCCAGCAGTAACAGGCCCCTGGACAGTTCCTATAATTCACCCCTCCACTTT TRBV7-2 18 - - TRBJ1-6
CSVVWREDQETQFF TGCAGCGTTGTCTGGCGGGAAGACCAAGAGACCCAGTTCTTC TRBV29-1 14 few - TRBJ2-1
CSARDRGLAGALLTDTQYF TGCAGTGCTAGAGACCGGGGGCTAGCGGGGGCGCTGCTCACAGATACGCAGTATTTT TRBV20-1 19 - TRBD2 TRBJ2-3
CASSSVGAQIDQPQHF TGTGCCAGCAGTTCTGTTGGCGCCCAGATTGATCAGCCCCAGCATTTT TRBV6-2/TRBV6-3 16 - - TRBJ1-5
CASSPQRAGPTDTQYF TGCGCCAGCAGCCCTCAGCGGGCCGGACCGACAGATACGCAGTATTTT TRBV4-1 16 - - TRBJ2-3
CASGETSQETQYF TGCGCCAGCGGTGAGACGAGCCAAGAGACCCAGTACTTC TRBV10-2 13 few - TRBJ2-5
CASSFSGGYTF TGTGCCAGCAGCTTTTCGGGTGGCTACACCTTC TRBV7-9 11 few - TRBJ1-2
CSARDVQRGGYEQFF TGCAGTGCTAGAGATGTACAGCGGGGGGGCTATGAGCAGTTCTTC TRBV20-1 15 - TRBD2 TRBJ2-1
CSARKGRDSPLHF TGCAGTGCTAGAAAGGGGCGGGATTCACCCCTCCACTTT TRBV20-1 13 few - TRBJ1-6
CSVDPRGVKNEQFF TGCAGCGTTGATCCCAGGGGGGTCAAGAATGAGCAGTTCTTC TRBV29-1 14 - - TRBJ2-1
CSARQTGGDTQYF TGCAGTGCTAGACAAACGGGGGGAGATACGCAGTATTTT TRBV20-1 13 once TRBD2 TRBJ2-3
CSARGQGGAYEQYF TGCAGTGCTAGGGGACAGGGTGGCGCCTACGAGCAGTACTTC TRBV20-1 14 - TRBD1 TRBJ2-7
CASSLGLAGGRNEQFF TGTGCCAGCAGCTTAGGGCTAGCGGGGGGACGCAATGAGCAGTTCTTC TRBV11-3 16 - TRBD2 TRBJ2-1
CASSVGIQNQETQYF TGTGCCAGCAGCGTAGGGATACAGAATCAAGAGACCCAGTACTTC TRBV9 15 once - TRBJ2-5
CSASHPGQGGNTIYF TGCAGTGCTAGCCACCCGGGACAGGGTGGAAACACCATATATTTT TRBV20-1 15 - TRBD1 TRBJ1-3
CASSLGQGARHTQYF TGTGCCAGCAGCCTGGGACAGGGGGCCCGCCACACGCAGTATTTT TRBV12-3/TRBV12-4 15 - TRBD1 TRBJ2-3